This entry lists 12 T cell receptor beta chains sequenced from one sample in a study of T-cell memory formation after mild COVID-19. TCRdb reprocessed the 5' RACE reads via MiXCR and lists one record per CDR3 protein. The table has roughly 600,000 distinct CDR3 sequences, approximately 19% seen once. What was sequenced was PBMCs or a T cell subset sorted from them (not recorded which). The receptor source for this set is an adult woman who had mild COVID-19 (a few samples of this study predate the infection). Cell type and time point are not known.

This clonotype was seen only a few times. The CDR3 DNA sequence: TGTGCCAGCAGGACGGACAGGTTCTCTGAAGCTTTCTTT. Residues: CASRTDRFSEAFF. The chain has TRBV6-4 and TRBJ1-1, with 7 bases identical to TRBD1. The CDR3 runs to 13 residues. Germline lookup yields CDR1 MRHNA and CDR2 SNTAGT. The J segment lost 6 bases and the V segment lost 6 bases, leaving 7 bases of the junction unmatched.

This chain connects TRBV12-5 to TRBJ1-2; the match to TRBD1 covers 7 bases. V lost 4 bases and J lost 3; bases outside the gene matches: 20. Germline loops: CDR1 LGHNT, CDR2 FRNRAP. The CDR3 loop spans 19 amino acids. The CDR3 protein is CASGSSTPGQHYYYYGYTF. Written as DNA, the CDR3 is TGTGCTAGTGGTTCCTCAACCCCGGGACAGCACTACTACTACTATGGCTACACCTTC.

The gene calls are TRBV5-1 and TRBJ2-3, with TRBD2 matching over 7 bases. Germline V gene lookup returns CDR1 SGHRS and CDR2 YFSETQ. The CDR3 consists of 15 residues. Trimming at V came to 0 bases and at J to 2 bases, leaving 3 bases not matched to a gene. The CDR3 is CASSLERLATDTQYF. In DNA form, the CDR3 reads TGCGCCAGCAGCTTGGAACGACTAGCCACAGATACGCAGTATTTT.

This clonotype was seen only a few times. The chain has TRBV4-1 and TRBJ2-3, with D perhaps matching TRBD1 or TRBD2 (5 bases each). Trimming took 5 bases from V and 5 from J, leaving 14 bases between them. CDR3 size: 14 residues. The germline V gene encodes CDR1 MGHRA and CDR2 YSYEKL. The CDR3 protein is CASSYRDPRDTQYF. As DNA, the CDR3 is TGCGCCAGCAGCTACCGGGACCCTAGAGATACGCAGTATTTT.

This clonotype has only a few counts. The chain joins TRBV12-3 or TRBV12-4 to TRBJ2-3; 9 bases are shared with TRBD1. V dropped 5 bases and J dropped 3; count of bases not matched to a gene: 3. The CDR3 covers 14 residues. The CDR3: CASSLQGATDTQYF. CDR3 DNA: TGTGCCAGCAGTCTACAGGGGGCGACAGATACGCAGTATTTT.

Here the CDR3 reads CASSWDSYNEQFF. The CDR3 DNA sequence: TGCGCCAGCAGCTGGGACAGCTACAATGAGCAGTTCTTC. V and J are TRBV5-1 and TRBJ2-1; TRBD1 agrees at 7 bases. The V gene end was trimmed by 3 bases and the J gene end by 3 bases; junction bases not matched to a gene: 0. Germline CDR1 SGHRS, CDR2 YFSETQ. CDR3 length: 13 residues.

This clonotype was seen more than once but under ten times. The chain is built from TRBV24-1 and TRBJ2-1; TRBD1 aligns across 10 bases. The CDR3 is 17 amino acids. The trim removed 3 bases at V and 4 bases at J, leaving 8 bases unmatched. Germline loops: CDR1 KGHDR, CDR2 SFDVKD. CDR3 sequence: CATSDRLGQGIYNEQFF. For the CDR3, the DNA is TGTGCCACCAGTGATCGCCTGGGACAGGGGATTTACAATGAGCAGTTCTTC.

At least ten counts were recorded for this clonotype. The V gene is TRBV6-2 or TRBV6-3, the J gene TRBJ2-7; no reliable D call. The CDR3 sequence is 15 residues long. Germline V gene lookup returns CDR1 MNHEY and CDR2 SVGEGT. V was trimmed by 1 base and J by 2 bases, leaving 12 bases between them. In DNA, the CDR3 is TGTGCCAGCAGTTACTTTCAGTCATCTACCTACGAGCAGTACTTC. This codes for CASSYFQSSTYEQYF.

This chain links TRBV27 with TRBJ1-5, with D unclear. Germline V gene data show CDR1 as MNHEY and CDR2 as SMNVEV (reference sequence). Deletions cut 4 bases from V and 11 bases from J, with 15 bases between. The CDR3 totals 13 residues. CDR3 sequence reads: CASSSPDLRSQHF. The CDR3 DNA is TGTGCCAGCAGTTCTCCAGATCTTAGGTCCCAGCATTTT.

This clonotype occurred a few times. The chain joins TRBV20-1 to TRBJ2-7; 13 bases line up with TRBD2. The germline gives CDR1 DFQATT, CDR2 SNEGSKA (reference sequence). V shed 6 bases, J shed 4 bases, and the junction held 6 bases outside the gene matches. This CDR3 spans 14 amino acids. The CDR3, as DNA: TGCAGTGCCCGGACTAGCGGGAGTAATTACGAGCAGTACTTC. It encodes CSARTSGSNYEQYF.

The genes are TRBV10-3 and TRBJ2-7, with D possibly being TRBD2 (6 bases). Germline V CDR1 and CDR2: ENHRY, SYGVKD. The CDR3 is made up of 16 amino acids. V lost 0 bases and J lost 5, with 17 bases in between. The CDR3 sequence: CAISESGLPYMDEQYF. CDR3 DNA sequence: TGTGCCATCAGTGAGTCGGGACTGCCCTATATGGACGAGCAGTACTTC.

This clonotype was seen a handful of times. The chain combines TRBV15 with TRBJ2-3, with 10 bases lining up with TRBD2. V trimming: 5 bases; J trimming: 6 bases; junction bases outside the gene matches: 5. The germline V gene has CDR1 LNHNV and CDR2 YYDKDF (reference sequence). The CDR3 has 14 amino acids. The CDR3 sequence: CATSGSGGRDTQYF. DNA for the CDR3: TGTGCCACCAGCGGTAGCGGGGGGCGGGATACGCAGTATTTT.